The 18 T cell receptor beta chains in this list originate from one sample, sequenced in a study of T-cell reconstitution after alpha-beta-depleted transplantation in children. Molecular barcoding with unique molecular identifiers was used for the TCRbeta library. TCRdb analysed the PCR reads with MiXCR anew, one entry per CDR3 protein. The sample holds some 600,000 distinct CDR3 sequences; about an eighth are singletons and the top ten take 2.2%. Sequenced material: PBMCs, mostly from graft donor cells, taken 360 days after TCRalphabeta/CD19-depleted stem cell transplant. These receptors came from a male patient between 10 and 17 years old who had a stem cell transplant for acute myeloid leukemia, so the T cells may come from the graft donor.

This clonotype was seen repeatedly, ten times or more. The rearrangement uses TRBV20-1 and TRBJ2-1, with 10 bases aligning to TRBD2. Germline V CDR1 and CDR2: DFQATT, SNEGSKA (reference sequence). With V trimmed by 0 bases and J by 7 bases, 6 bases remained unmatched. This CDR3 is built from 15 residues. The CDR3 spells CSARDLAGALNEQFF. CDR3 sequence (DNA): TGCAGTGCTAGAGATCTAGCGGGAGCTTTAAATGAGCAGTTCTTC.

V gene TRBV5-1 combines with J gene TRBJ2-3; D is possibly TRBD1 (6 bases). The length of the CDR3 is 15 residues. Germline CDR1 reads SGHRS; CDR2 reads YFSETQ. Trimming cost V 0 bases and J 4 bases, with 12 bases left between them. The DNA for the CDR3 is TGCGCCAGCAGCTTGGAGACAGGTTGGGCAGATACGCAGTATTTT. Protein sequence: CASSLETGWADTQYF. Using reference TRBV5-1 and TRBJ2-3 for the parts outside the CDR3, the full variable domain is KAGVTQTPRYLIKTRGQQVTLSCSPISGHRSVSWYQQTPGQGLQFLFEYFSETQRNKGNFPGRFSGRQFSNSRSEMNVSTLELGDSALYLCASSLETGWADTQYFGPGTRLTVL.

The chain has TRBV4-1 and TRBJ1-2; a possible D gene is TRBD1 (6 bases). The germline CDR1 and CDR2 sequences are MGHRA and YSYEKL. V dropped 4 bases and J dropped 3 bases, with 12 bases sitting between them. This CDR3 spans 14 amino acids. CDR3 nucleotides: TGCGCCAGCAGCCGGGGGAGGGGGGACTATGGCTACACCTTC. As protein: CASSRGRGDYGYTF.

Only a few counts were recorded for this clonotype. In DNA form, the CDR3 reads TGCAGTGCTACGGTGAGGAGGGGGAACACTGAAGCTTTCTTT. Its translation is CSATVRRGNTEAFF. The chain recombines TRBV20-1 with TRBJ1-1; a possible D gene is TRBD1 (5 bases). The length of the CDR3 is 14 residues. V was shortened by 4 bases and J by 1 base, with 13 bases between the two germline ends. Germline loops: CDR1 DFQATT, CDR2 SNEGSKA (reference sequence).

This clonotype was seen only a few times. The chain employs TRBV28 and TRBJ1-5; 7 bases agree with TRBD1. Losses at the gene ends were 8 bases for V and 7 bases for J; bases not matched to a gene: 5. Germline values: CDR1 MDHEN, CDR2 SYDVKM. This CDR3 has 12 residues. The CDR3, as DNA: TGTGCCAGCCAGGGGGAAGAACAGCCCCAGCATTTT. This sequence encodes CASQGEEQPQHF. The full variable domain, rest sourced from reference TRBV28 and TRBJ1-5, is DVKVTQSSRYLVKRTGEKVFLECVQDMDHENMFWYRQDPGLGLRLIYFSYDVKMKEKGDIPEGYSVSREKKERFSLILESASTNQTSMYLCASQGEEQPQHFGDGTRLSIL.

The CDR3 sequence is CASGNWEQFF. For the CDR3, the DNA is TGTGCCAGCGGGAATTGGGAGCAGTTCTTC. This rearrangement joins TRBV6-2 or TRBV6-3 to TRBJ2-1; no clear D gene. Per germline, CDR1 MNHEY and CDR2 SVGEGT. This CDR3 comprises 10 residues. V lost 8 bases and J lost 10, with 9 bases in between.

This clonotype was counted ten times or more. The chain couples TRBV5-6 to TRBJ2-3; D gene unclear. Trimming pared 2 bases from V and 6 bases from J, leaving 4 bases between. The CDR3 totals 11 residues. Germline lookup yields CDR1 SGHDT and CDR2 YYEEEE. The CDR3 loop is CASSFFDTQYF. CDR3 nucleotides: TGTGCCAGCAGCTTCTTCGATACGCAGTATTTT.

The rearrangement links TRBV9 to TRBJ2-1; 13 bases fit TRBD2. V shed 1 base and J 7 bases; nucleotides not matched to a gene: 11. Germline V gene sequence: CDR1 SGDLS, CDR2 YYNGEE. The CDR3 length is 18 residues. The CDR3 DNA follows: TGTGCCAGCAGCGTATTTGTCACTAGCGGGAGGGGGTTTAATGAGCAGTTCTTC. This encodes CASSVFVTSGRGFNEQFF.

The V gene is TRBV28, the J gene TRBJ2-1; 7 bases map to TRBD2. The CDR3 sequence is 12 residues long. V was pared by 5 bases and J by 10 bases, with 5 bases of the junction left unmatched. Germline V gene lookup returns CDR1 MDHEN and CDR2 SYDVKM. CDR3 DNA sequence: TGTGCCAGCAGTCCCCCGGGACTAGAGCAGTTCTTC. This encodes CASSPPGLEQFF.

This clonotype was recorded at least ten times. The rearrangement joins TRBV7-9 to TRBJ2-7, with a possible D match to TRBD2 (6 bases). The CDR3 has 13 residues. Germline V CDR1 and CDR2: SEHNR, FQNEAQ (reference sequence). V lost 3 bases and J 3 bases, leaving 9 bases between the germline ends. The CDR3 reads CASSFTGSYEQYF. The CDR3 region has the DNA TGTGCCAGCAGCTTTACCGGGAGCTACGAGCAGTACTTC.

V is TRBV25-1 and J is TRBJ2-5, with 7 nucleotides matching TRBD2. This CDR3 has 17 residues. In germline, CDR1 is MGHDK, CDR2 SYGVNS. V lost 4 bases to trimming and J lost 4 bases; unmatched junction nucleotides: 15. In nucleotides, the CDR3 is TGTGCCAGCAGTGGCCAGTCGGGGAGGGCCTTGGCAGAGACCCAGTACTTC. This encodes CASSGQSGRALAETQYF.

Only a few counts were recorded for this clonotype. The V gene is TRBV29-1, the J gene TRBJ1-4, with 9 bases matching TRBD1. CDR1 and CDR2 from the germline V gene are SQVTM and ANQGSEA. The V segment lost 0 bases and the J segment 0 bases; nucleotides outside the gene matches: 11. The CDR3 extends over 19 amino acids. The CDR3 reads CSVEDPTDRGATTNEKLFF. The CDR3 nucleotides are TGCAGCGTTGAAGATCCTACGGACAGGGGAGCTACAACTAATGAAAAACTGTTTTTT.

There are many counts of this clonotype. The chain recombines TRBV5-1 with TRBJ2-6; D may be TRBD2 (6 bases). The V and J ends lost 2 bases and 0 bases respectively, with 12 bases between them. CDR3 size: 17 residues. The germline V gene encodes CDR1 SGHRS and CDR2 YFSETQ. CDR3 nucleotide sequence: TGCGCCAGCAGCTTAGGGACTTCTATCTCTGGGGCCAACGTCCTGACTTTC. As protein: CASSLGTSISGANVLTF.

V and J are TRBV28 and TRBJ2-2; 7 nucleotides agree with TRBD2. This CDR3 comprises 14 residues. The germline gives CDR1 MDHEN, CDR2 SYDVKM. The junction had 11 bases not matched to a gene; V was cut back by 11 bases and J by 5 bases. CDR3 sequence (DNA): TGTGCCGGCCTGCCGGGAGGACGGACCGGGGAGCTGTTTTTT. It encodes CAGLPGGRTGELFF.

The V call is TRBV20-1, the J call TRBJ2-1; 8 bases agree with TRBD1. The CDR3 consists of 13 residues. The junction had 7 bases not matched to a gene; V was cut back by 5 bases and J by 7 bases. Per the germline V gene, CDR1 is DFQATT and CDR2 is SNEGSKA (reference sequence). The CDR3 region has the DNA TGCAGTGCTCAGGGGGCGCAGGGGAATGAGCAGTTCTTC. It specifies CSAQGAQGNEQFF.

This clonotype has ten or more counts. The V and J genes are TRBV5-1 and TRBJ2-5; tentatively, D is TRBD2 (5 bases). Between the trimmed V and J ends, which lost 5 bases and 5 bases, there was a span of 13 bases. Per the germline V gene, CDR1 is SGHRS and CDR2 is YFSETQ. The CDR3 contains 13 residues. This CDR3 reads CASSRGRGETQYF. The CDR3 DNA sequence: TGCGCCAGCAGTCGTGGGAGAGGGGAGACCCAGTACTTC.

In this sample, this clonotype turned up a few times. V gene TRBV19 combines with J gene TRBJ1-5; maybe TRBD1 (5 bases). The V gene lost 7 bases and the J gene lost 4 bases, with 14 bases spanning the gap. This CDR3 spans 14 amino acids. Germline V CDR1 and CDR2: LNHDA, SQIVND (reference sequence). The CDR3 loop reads CASNLQGRNQPQHF. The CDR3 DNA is TGTGCCAGTAATCTTCAGGGAAGGAATCAGCCCCAGCATTTT.

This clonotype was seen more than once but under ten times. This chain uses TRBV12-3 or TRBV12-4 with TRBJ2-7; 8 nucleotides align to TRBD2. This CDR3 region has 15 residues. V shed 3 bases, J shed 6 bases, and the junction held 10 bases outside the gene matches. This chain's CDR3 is CASSFSGSGALEQYF. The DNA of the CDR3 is TGTGCCAGCAGTTTCAGCGGGAGCGGGGCCCTCGAGCAGTACTTC.